The 32 T cell receptor beta chains presented below share a single source sample, sequenced in a study of shared clonotypes between healthy human individuals. Assay used: immunoSEQ multiplex PCR; TCRdb lists only in-frame clones, some missing. The sample includes fewer than 550,000 clones, 60% to 80% of them seen just once. Sample: PBMCs. The receptors stem from a woman in her forties in good health. Some clones in this sample may be carry-over from other donors' samples.

V is TRBV29-1 and J is TRBJ2-4; 12 bases map to TRBD2. Unmatched junction bases numbered 12, after V lost 2 bases and J lost 4 bases. This CDR3 is built from 18 residues. The V gene's germline CDR1 is SQVTM and CDR2 ANQGSEA. The CDR3 reads CSVETSGRTTKGKNIQYF. The CDR3 DNA sequence: TGCAGCGTTGAAACTAGCGGGAGGACAACGAAGGGGAAAAACATTCAGTACTTC.

The chain uses TRBV5-1 and TRBJ2-3, with D perhaps matching TRBD2 (5 bases). This CDR3 comprises 14 residues. V lost 6 bases to trimming and J lost 3 bases, with 14 bases between them. Germline CDR1 reads SGHRS; CDR2 reads YFSETQ. The CDR3 reads CASTSGLRTDTQYF. CDR3 coding DNA: TGCGCCAGCACTTCGGGGTTGCGAACAGATACGCAGTATTTT.

The V gene is TRBV30, the J gene TRBJ2-5, with 7 bases identical to TRBD2. From germline, CDR1 is GTSNPN and CDR2 SVGIG (reference sequence). The CDR3 extends over 16 amino acids. Losses at the gene ends were 4 bases for V and 2 bases for J; bases not matched to a gene: 13. The CDR3 sequence is CAWILRGEGSQETQYF. The CDR3 nucleotides read TGTGCCTGGATCCTACGGGGGGAGGGTTCACAAGAGACCCAGTACTTC. The full variable domain, in which reference TRBV30 and TRBJ2-5 provide the parts outside the CDR3, is SQTIHQWPATLVQPVGSPLSLECTVEGTSNPNLYWYRQAAGRGLQLLFYSVGIGQISSEVPQNLSASRPQDRQFILSSKKLLLSDSGFYLCAWILRGEGSQETQYFGPGTRLLVL.

The rearrangement uses TRBV7-3 and TRBJ1-2; D might be TRBD1 (5 bases). From germline, CDR1 is SGHTA and CDR2 FQGTGA. V shed 4 bases and J shed 2 bases, with 14 bases lying between them. This CDR3 spans 15 amino acids. CDR3 sequence (DNA): TGTGCCAGCAGCTATACTGGGACCGCCAACTATGGCTACACCTTC. Protein: CASSYTGTANYGYTF. The full variable domain, in which reference TRBV7-3 and TRBJ1-2 provide the parts outside the CDR3, is GAGVSQTPSNKVTEKGKYVELRCDPISGHTALYWYRQSLGQGPEFLIYFQGTGAADDSGLPNDRFFAVRPEGSVSTLKIQRTERGDSAVYLCASSYTGTANYGYTFGSGTRLTVV.

The gene calls are TRBV5-6 and TRBJ1-4, with D unresolved. The germline CDR1 and CDR2 sequences are SGHDT and YYEEEE. This CDR3 comprises 15 residues. The V end lost 2 bases, the J end lost 7 bases, and 15 bases lay between the germline ends. This chain's CDR3 is CASSFSVSFGEKLFF. The DNA for the CDR3 is TGTGCCAGCAGCTTTTCGGTTAGTTTCGGTGAAAAACTGTTTTTT.

This clone was observed a single time. A far larger clone differs by one base, so this is likely a read error. No conserved phenylalanine or tryptophan ends this CDR3, so it is likely a read error. This chain joins TRBV6-6 and TRBJ2-7; TRBD2 matches 10 bases. The germline gives CDR1 MNHNY, CDR2 SVGAGI (reference sequence). V gave up 2 bases and J gave up 0 bases; unmatched junction bases: 4. The CDR3 runs to 16 residues. The DNA for the CDR3 is TGTGCCAGCAGTTACACGGCTAGCGGGAGCTCCTACGAGCAGTACTCC. Its protein is CASSYTASGSSYEQYS.

This clone was seen a single time. Other DNA sequences from this sample encode an identical CDR3 as well. This chain uses TRBV28 with TRBJ2-7; D gene unclear. CDR1 is MDHEN, CDR2 SYDVKM, per germline. The ends were cut back, 3 bases at V and 3 bases at J, with 3 bases in the middle. The length of the CDR3 is 11 residues. The chain's CDR3 is CASSLRYEQYF. The CDR3 bases are TGTGCCAGCAGTTTGCGCTACGAGCAGTACTTC.

This clone was found many times. The chain joins TRBV5-1 to TRBJ2-1, with 7 bases matching TRBD2. Trimming took 4 bases from V and 9 from J; bases not matched to a gene: 7. Germline assignment: CDR1 SGHRS and CDR2 YFSETQ. The CDR3 has 13 residues. The CDR3 DNA follows: TGCGCCAGCAGCCCGACTAGCCCCTTTGAGCAGTTCTTC. Amino acids: CASSPTSPFEQFF.

The chain links TRBV11-2 to TRBJ1-2, with D perhaps matching TRBD1 (5 bases). CDR1 SGHAT and CDR2 FQNNGV come from the germline V gene. The CDR3 covers 17 residues. V lost 5 bases to trimming and J lost 4 bases, with 23 bases between them. CDR3 nucleotides: TGTGCCAGCAGCATCCATGGGACGGTCATGTACGGCTATGGCTACACCTTC. It yields the protein CASSIHGTVMYGYGYTF.

The chain is built from TRBV11-2 and TRBJ1-2; TRBD1 agrees at 7 bases. In germline, CDR1 is SGHAT, CDR2 FQNNGV. V was clipped by 5 bases and J by 4 bases; unmatched bases: 10. The CDR3 consists of 15 residues. The CDR3, as DNA: TGTGCCAGCAGCATGACAGGGCGGTCTGTCTATGGCTACACCTTC. Translating gives CASSMTGRSVYGYTF.

Ten or more counts support this clone. The V gene is TRBV2, the J gene TRBJ2-1; 8 bases align to TRBD1. Germline-derived CDR1 and CDR2 are SNHLY and FYNNEI. V was clipped by 3 bases and J by 3 bases; unmatched bases: 4. CDR3 length equals 15 residues. The CDR3 loop is CASSDWDRSYNEQFF. CDR3 coding DNA: TGTGCCAGCAGTGACTGGGACAGGAGCTACAATGAGCAGTTCTTC. The full variable domain, its missing parts supplied by reference TRBV2 and TRBJ2-1, is EPEVTQTPSHQVTQMGQEVILRCVPISNHLYFYWYRQILGQKVEFLVSFYNNEISEKSEIFDDQFSVERPDGSNFTLKIRSTKLEDSAMYFCASSDWDRSYNEQFFGPGTRLTVL.

CDR3 DNA sequence: TGTGCCAGTAGTATTTTGAGTACCGGGGAGCTGTTTTTT. This sequence encodes CASSILSTGELFF. The V call is TRBV19, the J call TRBJ2-2; D is unclear. The CDR3 runs to 13 residues. Germline loops: CDR1 LNHDA, CDR2 SQIVND (reference sequence). V was cut by 3 bases and J by 5 bases, with 7 bases left in between.

About this clone: Other DNA sequences of this sample code for an identical CDR3. The chain recombines TRBV2 with TRBJ2-1; D gene ambiguous. V lost 3 bases and J lost 4, with 4 bases in between. Germline values: CDR1 SNHLY, CDR2 FYNNEI. This CDR3 has 12 amino acids. Written as DNA, the CDR3 is TGTGCCAGCAGTGAGGGGTACAATGAGCAGTTCTTC. It translates to CASSEGYNEQFF.

This chain joins TRBV9 and TRBJ1-1; D gene ambiguous. With 5 bases removed from V and 12 bases from J, the gap between germline ends came to 17 bases. CDR1 is SGDLS, CDR2 YYNGEE, per germline. This CDR3 comprises 12 residues. Written as DNA, the CDR3 is TGTGCCAGCAGGGGCCGACCGGGTTCATCTTTCTTT. This translates into CASRGRPGSSFF.

The chain recombines TRBV10-3 with TRBJ1-2, with a possible D match to TRBD1 (5 bases). The CDR3 has 15 amino acids. V was pared by 4 bases and J by 5 bases, with 17 bases between. The germline V gene encodes CDR1 ENHRY and CDR2 SYGVKD. The DNA of the CDR3 is TGTGCCATCAGTGTGGGTGACAGATCCACGTATGGCTACACCTTC. Amino acids: CAISVGDRSTYGYTF.

The genes are TRBV11-2 and TRBJ2-7; the D gene is possibly TRBD1 (6 bases). The germline gives CDR1 SGHAT, CDR2 FQNNGV. V gave up 4 bases and J gave up 0 bases, with 13 bases separating them. The CDR3 is 15 residues long. CDR3 sequence reads: CASSSSWTVSYEQYF. The CDR3 coding sequence is TGTGCCAGCAGCTCCTCCTGGACAGTCTCCTACGAGCAGTACTTC. Using reference TRBV11-2 and TRBJ2-7 for the parts outside the CDR3, the full variable domain is EAGVAQSPRYKIIEKRQSVAFWCNPISGHATLYWYQQILGQGPKLLIQFQNNGVVDDSQLPKDRFSAERLKGVDSTLKIQPAKLEDSAVYLCASSSSWTVSYEQYFGPGTRLTVT.

V is TRBV29-1 and J is TRBJ1-2; 9 bases are a match to TRBD1. There are 11 residues in the CDR3. Germline V gene sequence: CDR1 SQVTM, CDR2 ANQGSEA. V was clipped by 7 bases and J by 5 bases; unmatched bases: 2. The CDR3: CSAGQGYGYTF. The DNA of the CDR3 is TGCAGCGCAGGACAGGGGTATGGCTACACCTTC.

This clone was picked up many times. The V gene is TRBV29-1, the J gene TRBJ1-2; perhaps TRBD1 as D (5 bases). The ends were cut back, 3 bases at V and 3 bases at J, with 11 bases in the middle. The length of the CDR3 is 13 residues. The V gene's germline CDR1 is SQVTM and CDR2 ANQGSEA. CDR3 region: CSVDAGKYYGYTF. The CDR3 bases are TGCAGCGTTGACGCAGGGAAGTACTATGGCTACACCTTC.

V and J are TRBV7-2 and TRBJ2-7; 8 nucleotides align to TRBD2. The V gene's germline CDR1 is SGHTA and CDR2 FQGNSA. Losses at the gene ends were 4 bases for V and 2 bases for J; bases not matched to a gene: 4. This CDR3 spans 14 amino acids. The CDR3 protein is CASSSTSGPYEQYF. DNA of the CDR3: TGTGCCAGCAGCTCCACTAGCGGACCCTACGAGCAGTACTTC.

This rearrangement joins TRBV2 to TRBJ1-3; D is undetermined. From germline, CDR1 is SNHLY and CDR2 FYNNEI. CDR3 length: 14 amino acids. V was trimmed by 1 base and J by 1 base, leaving 5 bases between them. CDR3 protein: CASSEEGSGNTIYF. CDR3 bases: TGTGCCAGCAGTGAAGAGGGATCTGGAAACACCATATATTTT.

This clone was picked up a small number of times. The chain links TRBV5-1 to TRBJ2-3; TRBD1 matches at 9 bases. This CDR3 is built from 15 residues. Germline V gene sequence: CDR1 SGHRS, CDR2 YFSETQ. Germline trimming cut 4 bases from V and 3 bases from J; bases unmatched to any gene: 6. The CDR3 spells CASSRNRGLTDTQYF. The CDR3 coding sequence is TGCGCCAGCAGCAGAAACAGGGGGCTTACAGATACGCAGTATTTT.

The chain links TRBV11-3 to TRBJ2-1, with unresolved D. This CDR3 comprises 13 residues. Germline CDR1 and CDR2: SGHNT and YENEEA. With 7 bases removed from V and 8 bases from J, the gap between germline ends came to 15 bases. The chain's CDR3 is CASTKPQTDEQFF. The CDR3 DNA reads as TGTGCCAGCACCAAACCACAGACCGATGAGCAGTTCTTC.

This chain connects TRBV7-3 to TRBJ2-1; D perhaps matches TRBD1 (6 bases). The CDR3 spans 15 residues. The V gene's germline CDR1 is SGHTA and CDR2 FQGTGA. Trimming pared 5 bases from V and 5 bases from J, leaving 16 bases between. CDR3 amino acids: CASSQTSTGNNEQFF. In nucleotides, the CDR3 is TGTGCCAGCAGCCAAACAAGCACAGGGAACAATGAGCAGTTCTTC.

This clone was seen only once. The rearrangement uses TRBV19 and TRBJ2-7; D might be TRBD2 (5 bases). Trimming took off 3 bases at V and 0 bases at J, with 12 bases between the two ends. CDR3 size: 15 residues. Germline CDR1 reads LNHDA; CDR2 reads SQIVND (reference sequence). CDR3 DNA: TGTGCCAGTAGTATGGGTCCGGGGAGCTCCTACGAGCAGTACTTC. Protein: CASSMGPGSSYEQYF.

The chain joins TRBV11-3 to TRBJ2-2; D gene unclear. Trimming stripped 8 bases from V and 7 bases from J, with 11 bases between. The CDR3 extends over 12 amino acids. Germline CDR1 SGHNT, CDR2 YENEEA. CDR3 nucleotides: TGTGCCAGCTGGTACGTGGGCGGGGAGCTGTTTTTT. Protein: CASWYVGGELFF.

Only a few counts were recorded for this clone. This chain links TRBV11-2 with TRBJ2-1, with a tentative D call TRBD1 (5 bases). Germline-derived CDR1 and CDR2 are SGHAT and FQNNGV. V shed 5 bases and J shed 7 bases, with 24 bases lying between them. The CDR3 runs 17 residues. The CDR3 DNA follows: TGTGCCAGCAGCCCCCGAACGACAGCCCTCCCAGGGAATGAGCAGTTCTTC. Translating gives CASSPRTTALPGNEQFF.

The gene calls are TRBV6-5 and TRBJ2-1, with D possibly matching TRBD2 (6 bases). This CDR3 has 15 residues. V shed 6 bases and J shed 1 base, with 13 bases lying between them. CDR1 MNHEY and CDR2 SVGAGI come from the germline V gene. The CDR3 DNA reads as TGTGCCAGCAGCCTTAAGCGGGCGTCCTACAATGAGCAGTTCTTC. Translating it yields CASSLKRASYNEQFF.

The V call is TRBV7-2, the J call TRBJ2-7; the D gene is possibly TRBD2 (6 bases). Germline CDR1 SGHTA, CDR2 FQGNSA. The CDR3 has 14 residues. V gave up 3 bases and J gave up 7 bases, with 16 bases separating them. CDR3 coding DNA: TGTGCCAGCAGCTTTTCTCCTTCTAGCGCGGAGCAGTACTTC. Its protein is CASSFSPSSAEQYF.

The chain is built from TRBV6-1 and TRBJ1-2, with unresolved D. V was cut by 7 bases and J by 8 bases, with 14 bases left in between. Germline V gene sequence: CDR1 MNHNS, CDR2 SASEGT. This CDR3 has 12 residues. This chain's CDR3 is CASNSPGGGYTF. DNA of the CDR3: TGTGCCAGCAACTCCCCAGGCGGCGGCTACACCTTC.

This sequence joins TRBV7-2 and TRBJ2-6; unclear D gene. The V end was cut by 10 bases, the J end by 0 bases, with 10 bases between. Germline assignment: CDR1 SGHTA and CDR2 FQGNSA. This CDR3 is built from 14 residues. The CDR3 is CATHPVSGANVLTF. CDR3 nucleotide sequence: TGTGCCACCCACCCCGTCTCTGGGGCCAACGTCCTGACTTTC. Combining the CDR3 with reference TRBV7-2 and TRBJ2-6 gives the whole variable domain GAGVSQSPSNKVTEKGKDVELRCDPISGHTALYWYRQSLGQGLEFLIYFQGNSAPDKSGLPSDRFSAERTGGSVSTLTIQRTQQEDSAVYLCATHPVSGANVLTFGAGSRLTVL.

The V call is TRBV5-4, the J call TRBJ2-1; TRBD2 aligns across 11 bases. Germline-derived CDR1 and CDR2 are SGHNT and YYREEE (reference sequence). The length of the CDR3 is 16 residues. The J segment lost 2 bases and the V segment lost 2 bases, leaving 3 bases of the junction unmatched. CDR3 in amino acids: CASSFIAGGPYNEQFF. In DNA, the CDR3 is TGTGCCAGCAGCTTTATAGCGGGAGGGCCCTACAATGAGCAGTTCTTC.

This chain connects TRBV14 to TRBJ2-3; 7 bases fit TRBD1. CDR3 size: 14 residues. After removal of 3 bases from V and 1 base from J, the junction contained 1 base not matched to a gene. Germline V gene sequence: CDR1 SGHDN, CDR2 FVKESK. CDR3 bases: TGTGCCAGCAGCCAGGGACAGCGCACAGATACGCAGTATTTT. It codes for CASSQGQRTDTQYF.